A selection of T cell receptor beta chains follows, all from one sample in a study of OX40 agonist ivuxolimab in advanced cancers. Method: immunoSEQ multiplex PCR; TCRdb's copy keeps in-frame clones and lacks some. Of 55,000 to 80,000 clones in the sample, roughly 90% were seen once. This material consisted of CD4+ or CD8+ T cells sorted from blood, taken in a trial of the OX40 agonist ivuxolimab. These receptors were collected from an adult with an advanced solid tumor such as melanoma, head and neck, liver or kidney cancer. CDR3s include the opening cysteine and the closing phenylalanine or tryptophan. D genes are given only for firm matches. Size is omitted from some rows. Given values are once, few, many or a class for expanded clones.

v_call: TRBV6-5; d_call: .; clone_size: once; j_call: TRBJ1-2; cdr3_nt: TGTGCCAGCAGTTATGCGGGGCTTCCCTACACCTTC; cdr3_aa: CASSYAGLPYTF
v_call: TRBV7-3; d_call: .; clone_size: .; j_call: TRBJ1-2; cdr3_nt: TGTGCCAGCAGCTTAAGGGATGGGGAAGGGTACACCTTC; cdr3_aa: CASSLRDGEGYTF
v_call: TRBV28; d_call: TRBD1; clone_size: .; j_call: TRBJ1-1; cdr3_nt: TGTGCCAGCAGTTCTGCCCGGACAGGATGGGGGACTGAAGCTTTCTTT; cdr3_aa: CASSSARTGWGTEAFF
v_call: TRBV5-8; d_call: .; clone_size: .; j_call: TRBJ2-1; cdr3_nt: TGTGCCAGCAGCTTGGCTCTTTCACCGGGCGCGAAGAATGAGCAGTTCTTC; cdr3_aa: CASSLALSPGAKNEQFF
v_call: TRBV4-1; d_call: TRBD1; clone_size: few; j_call: TRBJ2-7; cdr3_nt: TGCGCCAGCAGCCAAGGGACAGGGGGTACCTACGAGCAGTACTTC; cdr3_aa: CASSQGTGGTYEQYF
v_call: TRBV5-1; d_call: .; clone_size: .; j_call: TRBJ2-7; cdr3_nt: TGCGCCAGCAGCTTGGATGGGGGACTCACCTACGAGCAGTACTTC; cdr3_aa: CASSLDGGLTYEQYF
v_call: TRBV18; d_call: .; clone_size: few; j_call: TRBJ1-2; cdr3_nt: TGTGCCAGCTCACCACCCACAGCTAACTATGGCTACACCTTC; cdr3_aa: CASSPPTANYGYTF
v_call: TRBV14; d_call: .; clone_size: once; j_call: TRBJ1-6; cdr3_nt: TGTGCCAGCAGTAACCGTCATAATTCACCCCTCCACTTT; cdr3_aa: CASSNRHNSPLHF
v_call: TRBV15; d_call: .; clone_size: .; j_call: TRBJ1-5; cdr3_nt: TGTGCCACCAGCAGAGAAGGAGGATATAATCAGCCCCAGCATTTT; cdr3_aa: CATSREGGYNQPQHF
v_call: TRBV28; d_call: TRBD1; clone_size: .; j_call: TRBJ2-3; cdr3_nt: TGTGCCAGCAGTTTAGTATCGGGACAGGGTTCGTATTTT; cdr3_aa: CASSLVSGQGSYF
v_call: TRBV11-3; d_call: .; clone_size: .; j_call: TRBJ2-3; cdr3_nt: TGTGCCAGCAGCTGGGGGGATTTGCGGGGAGATACGCAGTATTTT; cdr3_aa: CASSWGDLRGDTQYF
v_call: TRBV7-6; d_call: .; clone_size: .; j_call: TRBJ2-3; cdr3_nt: TGTGCCAGCAGCTTAGTAGGCAGGGGCACAGATACGCAGTATTTT; cdr3_aa: CASSLVGRGTDTQYF
v_call: TRBV6-1; d_call: TRBD2; clone_size: .; j_call: TRBJ2-5; cdr3_nt: TGTGCCAGCAGTTTTAGCGGGGGCCAACAAGAGACCCAGTACTTC; cdr3_aa: CASSFSGGQQETQYF
v_call: TRBV18; d_call: .; clone_size: .; j_call: TRBJ2-6; cdr3_nt: TGTGCCAGCTCACCGGGTCCGTACTCTGGGGCCAACGTCCTGACTTTC; cdr3_aa: CASSPGPYSGANVLTF
v_call: TRBV9; d_call: TRBD1; clone_size: few; j_call: TRBJ2-5; cdr3_nt: TGTGCCAGCAGCATAGATCCGGGACAGGGTTCGACCCAGTACTTC; cdr3_aa: CASSIDPGQGSTQYF
v_call: TRBV27; d_call: .; clone_size: .; j_call: TRBJ1-5; cdr3_nt: TGTGCCAGCAGTTTACGGTTCAATCAGCCCCAGCATTTT; cdr3_aa: CASSLRFNQPQHF
v_call: TRBV7-2; d_call: .; clone_size: .; j_call: TRBJ1-4; cdr3_nt: TGTGCCAGCAGCTTAGAAATGGGTAATGAAAAACTGTTTTTT; cdr3_aa: CASSLEMGNEKLFF
v_call: TRBV7-3; d_call: .; clone_size: once; j_call: TRBJ2-6; cdr3_nt: TGTGCCAGCAGCTTTCCTGGGGCCAACGTCCTGACTTTC; cdr3_aa: CASSFPGANVLTF
v_call: TRBV5-1; d_call: TRBD1; clone_size: .; j_call: TRBJ1-3; cdr3_nt: TGCGCCAGCACCCCGGGACAGGGGGTTAAGTTTGGAAACACCATATATTTT; cdr3_aa: CASTPGQGVKFGNTIYF
v_call: TRBV6-5; d_call: TRBD1; clone_size: .; j_call: TRBJ2-7; cdr3_nt: TGTGCCGGAAGGACAGGCGGTCGTGGCGAGCAGTACTTC; cdr3_aa: CAGRTGGRGEQYF
v_call: TRBV4-2; d_call: .; clone_size: .; j_call: TRBJ2-3; cdr3_nt: TGTGCCAGCAGCCCCGAGGGATTCGGCACAGATACGCAGTATTTT; cdr3_aa: CASSPEGFGTDTQYF
v_call: TRBV5-1; d_call: .; clone_size: once; j_call: TRBJ1-5; cdr3_nt: TGCGCCAGCGCCTCTTTTTCCGGTCAGCCCCAGCATTTT; cdr3_aa: CASASFSGQPQHF
v_call: TRBV7-3; d_call: TRBD2; clone_size: .; j_call: TRBJ2-5; cdr3_nt: TGTGCCAGCAGCACTGGGACTAGCGGGGGCCAAGAGACCCAGTACTTC; cdr3_aa: CASSTGTSGGQETQYF
v_call: TRBV28; d_call: TRBD1; clone_size: .; j_call: TRBJ1-5; cdr3_nt: TGTGCCAGCCGCTTCTCCGGACAGGGAAGCAATCAGCCCCAGCATTTT; cdr3_aa: CASRFSGQGSNQPQHF
v_call: TRBV28; d_call: .; clone_size: .; j_call: TRBJ2-4; cdr3_nt: TGTGCCAGCAGTCACCCCCTAGTTCCTATAGCCAAAAACATTCAGTACTTC; cdr3_aa: CASSHPLVPIAKNIQYF
v_call: TRBV19; d_call: .; clone_size: .; j_call: TRBJ2-7; cdr3_nt: TGTGCCAGTAGTATGGGCGGGACACGCGAGCAGTACTTC; cdr3_aa: CASSMGGTREQYF
v_call: TRBV15; d_call: TRBD1; clone_size: once; j_call: TRBJ2-5; cdr3_nt: TGTGCCACCAGCAGGGACAGGGGCTTCCAAGAGACCCAGTACTTC; cdr3_aa: CATSRDRGFQETQYF
v_call: TRBV5-1; d_call: .; clone_size: .; j_call: TRBJ1-1; cdr3_nt: TGCGCCAGCAGCTTGGCGGAGGGACCTGAAGCTTTCTTT; cdr3_aa: CASSLAEGPEAFF
v_call: TRBV6-1; d_call: .; clone_size: few; j_call: TRBJ2-3; cdr3_nt: TGTGCCAGCAGTGATGAATCTAGGGTTAGCACAGATACGCAGTATTTT; cdr3_aa: CASSDESRVSTDTQYF
v_call: TRBV29-1; d_call: .; clone_size: .; j_call: TRBJ1-2; cdr3_nt: TGCAGCGTTGGGGACGGTCCCGGAGGCTACACCTTC; cdr3_aa: CSVGDGPGGYTF
v_call: TRBV5-6; d_call: .; clone_size: .; j_call: TRBJ1-4; cdr3_nt: TGTGCCAGCAGCTTTCCGAGTGAAAAACTGTTTTTT; cdr3_aa: CASSFPSEKLFF